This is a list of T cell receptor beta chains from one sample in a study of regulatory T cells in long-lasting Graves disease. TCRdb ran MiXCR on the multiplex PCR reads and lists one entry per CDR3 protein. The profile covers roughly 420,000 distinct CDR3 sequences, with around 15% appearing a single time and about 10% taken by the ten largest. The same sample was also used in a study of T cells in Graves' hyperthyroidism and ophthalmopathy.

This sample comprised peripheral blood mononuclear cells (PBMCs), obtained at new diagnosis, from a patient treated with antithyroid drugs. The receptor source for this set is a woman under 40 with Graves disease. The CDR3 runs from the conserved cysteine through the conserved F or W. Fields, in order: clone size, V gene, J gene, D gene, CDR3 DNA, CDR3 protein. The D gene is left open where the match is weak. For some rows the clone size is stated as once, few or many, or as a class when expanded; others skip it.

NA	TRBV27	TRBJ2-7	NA	TGTGCCAGCAGTTTTTACGGTCCCTACGAGCAGTACTTC	CASSFYGPYEQYF
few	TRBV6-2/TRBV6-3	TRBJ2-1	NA	TGTGCCAGCAGGGTTCTACGGGAGAGGAATGAGCAGTTCTTC	CASRVLRERNEQFF
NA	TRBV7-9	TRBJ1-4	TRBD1	TGTGCCAGCAGCTCGACAGGGGGAAGGGAAAAACTGTTTTTT	CASSSTGGREKLFF
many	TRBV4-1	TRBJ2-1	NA	TGCGCCAGCAGCCAAGTTGCTTTAGGGGACAATGAGCAGTTCTTC	CASSQVALGDNEQFF
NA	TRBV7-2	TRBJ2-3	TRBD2	TGTGCCAGCAGCAGAACTAGCGGATTGACAGATACGCAGTATTTT	CASSRTSGLTDTQYF
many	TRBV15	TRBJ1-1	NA	TGTGCCACCAGCAGAGTTCGGGCGAACACTGAAGCTTTCTTT	CATSRVRANTEAFF
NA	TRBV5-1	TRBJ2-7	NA	TGCGCCAGCAGTAGCGGACACTCCCAGAACGAGCAGTACTTC	CASSSGHSQNEQYF
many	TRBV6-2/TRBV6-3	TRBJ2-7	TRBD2	TGTGCCAGCGCCCCAACTAGCGGGAGGGCCTCCTACGAGCAGTACTTC	CASAPTSGRASYEQYF
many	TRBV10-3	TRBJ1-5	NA	TGTGCCATCAGTGAACGAGGACAGATCCATAGCAATCAGCCCCAGCATTTT	CAISERGQIHSNQPQHF
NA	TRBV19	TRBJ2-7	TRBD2	TGTGCCAGTAGTATAGAAGGAGCGGGAGGCCTCTCCTACGAGCAGTACTTC	CASSIEGAGGLSYEQYF
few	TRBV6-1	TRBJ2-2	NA	TGTGCCAGCAGAGGTCTGTCCCCAGGCCCCGGGGAGCTGTTTTTT	CASRGLSPGPGELFF
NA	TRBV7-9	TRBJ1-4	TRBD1	TGTGCCAGCAGCTCTCAAGCCGGGACAGGGGGATCAACTAATGAAAAACTGTTTTTT	CASSSQAGTGGSTNEKLFF
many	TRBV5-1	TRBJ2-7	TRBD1	TGCGCCAGCAGCCTAAGGACAGGGATCGAGCAGTACTTC	CASSLRTGIEQYF
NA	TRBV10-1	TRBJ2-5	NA	TGCGCCAGCAGTGACGAGAACCAAGAGACCCAGTACTTC	CASSDENQETQYF